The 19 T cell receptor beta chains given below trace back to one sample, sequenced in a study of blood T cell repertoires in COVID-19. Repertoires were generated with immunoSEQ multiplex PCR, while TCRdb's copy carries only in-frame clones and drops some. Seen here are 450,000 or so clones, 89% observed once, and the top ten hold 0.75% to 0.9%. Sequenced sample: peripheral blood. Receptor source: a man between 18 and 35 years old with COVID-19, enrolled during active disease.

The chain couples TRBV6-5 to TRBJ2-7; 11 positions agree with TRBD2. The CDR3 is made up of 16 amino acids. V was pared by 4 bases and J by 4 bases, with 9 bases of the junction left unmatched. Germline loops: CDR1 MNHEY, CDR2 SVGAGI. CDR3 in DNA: TGTGCCAGCAGTTCCCAACTAGCGGGAGCTAGTTACGAGCAGTACTTC. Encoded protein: CASSSQLAGASYEQYF.

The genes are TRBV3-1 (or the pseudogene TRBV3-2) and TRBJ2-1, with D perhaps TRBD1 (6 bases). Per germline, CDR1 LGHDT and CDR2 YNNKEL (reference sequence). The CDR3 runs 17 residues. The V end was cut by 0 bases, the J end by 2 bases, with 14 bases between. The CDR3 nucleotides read TGTGCCAGCAGCCAAGAGGGGCCCGGGGACACCTACAATGAGCAGTTCTTC. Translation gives CASSQEGPGDTYNEQFF.

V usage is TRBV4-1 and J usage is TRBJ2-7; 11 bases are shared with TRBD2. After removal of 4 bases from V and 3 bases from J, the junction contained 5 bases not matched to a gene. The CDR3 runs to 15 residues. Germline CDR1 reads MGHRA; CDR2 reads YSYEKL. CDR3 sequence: CASSLTSGSLYEQYF. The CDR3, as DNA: TGCGCCAGCAGCCTTACTAGCGGGAGCCTCTACGAGCAGTACTTC.

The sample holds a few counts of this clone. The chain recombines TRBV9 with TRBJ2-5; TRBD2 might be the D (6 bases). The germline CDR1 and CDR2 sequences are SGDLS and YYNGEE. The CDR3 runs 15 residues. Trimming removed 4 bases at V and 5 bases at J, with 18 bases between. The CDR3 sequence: CASSPRPLAGETQYF. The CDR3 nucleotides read TGTGCCAGCAGCCCTCGGCCGCTGGCGGGGGAGACCCAGTACTTC.

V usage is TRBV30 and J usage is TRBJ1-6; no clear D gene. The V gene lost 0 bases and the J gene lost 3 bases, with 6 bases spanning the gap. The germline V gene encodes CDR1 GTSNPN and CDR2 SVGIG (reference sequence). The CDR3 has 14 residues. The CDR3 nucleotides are TGTGCCTGGAGTGTACTTGGCTATAATTCACCCCTCCACTTT. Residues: CAWSVLGYNSPLHF.

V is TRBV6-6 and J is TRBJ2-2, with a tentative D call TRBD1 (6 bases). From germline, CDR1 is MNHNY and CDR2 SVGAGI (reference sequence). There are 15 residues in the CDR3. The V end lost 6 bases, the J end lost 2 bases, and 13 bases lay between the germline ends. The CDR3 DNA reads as TGTGCCAGCAGCACACCGGGACATAACACCGGGGAGCTGTTTTTT. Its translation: CASSTPGHNTGELFF.

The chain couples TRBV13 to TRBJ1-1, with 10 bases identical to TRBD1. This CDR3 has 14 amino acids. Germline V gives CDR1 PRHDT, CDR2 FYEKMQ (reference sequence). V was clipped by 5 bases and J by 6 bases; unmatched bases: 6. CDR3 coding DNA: TGTGCCAGCAGCGCCACCGGGACAGGGGCTGAAGCTTTCTTT. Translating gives CASSATGTGAEAFF.

The CDR3 reads CASSLAGGKETQYF. CDR3 sequence (DNA): TGCGCCAGCAGCTTGGCGGGCGGGAAAGAGACCCAGTACTTC. This rearrangement joins TRBV5-1 to TRBJ2-5, with a tentative D call TRBD2 (6 bases). The CDR3 runs to 14 residues. The V gene lost 0 bases and the J gene lost 3 bases, with 9 bases spanning the gap. Germline assignment: CDR1 SGHRS and CDR2 YFSETQ.

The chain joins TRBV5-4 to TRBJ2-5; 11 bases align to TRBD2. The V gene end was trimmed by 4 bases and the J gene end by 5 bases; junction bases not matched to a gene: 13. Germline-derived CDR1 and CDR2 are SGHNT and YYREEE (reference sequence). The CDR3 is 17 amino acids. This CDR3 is CASSPNPTSGSLETQYF. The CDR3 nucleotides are TGTGCCAGCAGCCCAAATCCTACTAGCGGGAGTTTGGAGACCCAGTACTTC.

The CDR3 DNA is TGTGCCAGCAGCCCAGAACAGGGCCAGGAGACCCAGTACTTC. This gives the protein CASSPEQGQETQYF. The chain employs TRBV5-4 and TRBJ2-5, with TRBD1 as a possible D gene (6 bases). The CDR3 extends over 14 amino acids. Germline V CDR1 and CDR2: SGHNT, YYREEE (reference sequence). V was pared by 4 bases and J by 5 bases, with 15 bases between.

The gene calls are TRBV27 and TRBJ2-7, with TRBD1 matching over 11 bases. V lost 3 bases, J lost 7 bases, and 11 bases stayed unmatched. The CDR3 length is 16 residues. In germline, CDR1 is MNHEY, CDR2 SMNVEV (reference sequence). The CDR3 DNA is TGTGCCAGCAGTTTGCACGGGACAGGGGGGTCGAGGGAGCAGTACTTC. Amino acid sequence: CASSLHGTGGSREQYF.

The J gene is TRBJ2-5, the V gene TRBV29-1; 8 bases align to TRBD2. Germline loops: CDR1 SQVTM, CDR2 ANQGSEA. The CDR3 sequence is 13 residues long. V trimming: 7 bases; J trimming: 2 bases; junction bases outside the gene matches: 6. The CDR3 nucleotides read TGCAGCGCCGGGAGGGGTGAACAAGAGACCCAGTACTTC. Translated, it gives CSAGRGEQETQYF.

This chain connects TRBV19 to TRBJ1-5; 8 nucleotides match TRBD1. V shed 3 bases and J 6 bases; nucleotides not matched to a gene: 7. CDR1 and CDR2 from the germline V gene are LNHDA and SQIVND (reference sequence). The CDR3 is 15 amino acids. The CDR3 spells CASSMIGQGGQPQHF. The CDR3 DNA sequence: TGTGCCAGTAGTATGATCGGACAGGGAGGTCAGCCCCAGCATTTT. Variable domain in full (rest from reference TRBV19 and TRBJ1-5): DGGITQSPKYLFRKEGQNVTLSCEQNLNHDAMYWYRQDPGQGLRLIYYSQIVNDFQKGDIAEGYSVSREKKESFPLTVTSAQKNPTAFYLCASSMIGQGGQPQHFGDGTRLSIL.

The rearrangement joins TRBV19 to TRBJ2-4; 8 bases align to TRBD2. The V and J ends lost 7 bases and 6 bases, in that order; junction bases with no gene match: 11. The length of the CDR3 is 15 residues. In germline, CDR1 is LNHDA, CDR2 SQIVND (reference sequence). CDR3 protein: CASTAAIGGVNIQYF. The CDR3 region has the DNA TGTGCCAGTACCGCTGCAATCGGGGGGGTAAACATTCAGTACTTC. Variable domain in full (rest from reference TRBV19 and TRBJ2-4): DGGITQSPKYLFRKEGQNVTLSCEQNLNHDAMYWYRQDPGQGLRLIYYSQIVNDFQKGDIAEGYSVSREKKESFPLTVTSAQKNPTAFYLCASTAAIGGVNIQYFGAGTRLSVL.

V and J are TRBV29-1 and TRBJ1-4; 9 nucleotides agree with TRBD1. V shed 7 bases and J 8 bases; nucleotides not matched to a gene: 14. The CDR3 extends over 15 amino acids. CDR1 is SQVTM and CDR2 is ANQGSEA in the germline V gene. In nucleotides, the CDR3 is TGCAGCGGCAACGCACAGGGGGCGTTTTTCGAAAAACTGTTTTTT. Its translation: CSGNAQGAFFEKLFF.

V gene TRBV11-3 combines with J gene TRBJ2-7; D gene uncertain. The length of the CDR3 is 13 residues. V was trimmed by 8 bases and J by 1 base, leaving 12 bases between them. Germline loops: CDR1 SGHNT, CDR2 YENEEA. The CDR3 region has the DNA TGTGCCAGCTCTCAAGCGTCATCCTACGAGCAGTACTTC. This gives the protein CASSQASSYEQYF. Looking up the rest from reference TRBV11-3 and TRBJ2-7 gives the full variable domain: EAGVVQSPRYKIIEKKQPVAFWCNPISGHNTLYWYLQNLGQGPELLIRYENEEAVDDSQLPKDRFSAERLKGVDSTLKIQPAELGDSAVYLCASSQASSYEQYFGPGTRLTVT.

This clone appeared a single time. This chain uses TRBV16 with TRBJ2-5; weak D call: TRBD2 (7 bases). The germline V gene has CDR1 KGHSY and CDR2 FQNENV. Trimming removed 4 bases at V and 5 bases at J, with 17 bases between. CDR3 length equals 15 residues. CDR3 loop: CASSPHREGDETQYF. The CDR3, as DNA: TGTGCCAGCAGCCCGCACAGGGAGGGGGACGAGACCCAGTACTTC.

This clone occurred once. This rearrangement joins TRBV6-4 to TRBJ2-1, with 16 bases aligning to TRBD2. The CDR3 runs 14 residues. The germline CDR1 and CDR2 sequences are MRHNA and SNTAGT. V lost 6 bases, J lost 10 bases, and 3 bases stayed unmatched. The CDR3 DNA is TGTGCCAGCAGGGGGGGACTAGCGGGAGGGGAGCAGTTCTTC. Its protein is CASRGGLAGGEQFF.

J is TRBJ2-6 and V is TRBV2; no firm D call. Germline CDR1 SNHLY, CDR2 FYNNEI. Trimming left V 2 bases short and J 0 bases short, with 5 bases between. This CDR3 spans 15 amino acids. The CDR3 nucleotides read TGTGCCAGCAGTGAAATCGGCTCTGGGGCCAACGTCCTGACTTTC. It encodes CASSEIGSGANVLTF.